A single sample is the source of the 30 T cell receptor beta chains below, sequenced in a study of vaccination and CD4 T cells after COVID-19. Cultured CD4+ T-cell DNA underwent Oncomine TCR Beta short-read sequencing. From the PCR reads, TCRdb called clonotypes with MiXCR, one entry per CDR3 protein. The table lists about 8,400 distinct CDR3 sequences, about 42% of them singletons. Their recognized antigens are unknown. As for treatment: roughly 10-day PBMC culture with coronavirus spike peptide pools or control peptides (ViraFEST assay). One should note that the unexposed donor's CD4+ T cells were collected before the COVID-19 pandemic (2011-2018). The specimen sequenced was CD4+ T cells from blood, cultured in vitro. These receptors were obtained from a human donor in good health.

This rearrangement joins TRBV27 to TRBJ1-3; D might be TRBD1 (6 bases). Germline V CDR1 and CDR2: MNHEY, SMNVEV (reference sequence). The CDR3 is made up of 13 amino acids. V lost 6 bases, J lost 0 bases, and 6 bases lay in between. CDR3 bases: TGTGCCAGCAGGGACAGCTCTGGAAACACCATATATTTT. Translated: CASRDSSGNTIYF.

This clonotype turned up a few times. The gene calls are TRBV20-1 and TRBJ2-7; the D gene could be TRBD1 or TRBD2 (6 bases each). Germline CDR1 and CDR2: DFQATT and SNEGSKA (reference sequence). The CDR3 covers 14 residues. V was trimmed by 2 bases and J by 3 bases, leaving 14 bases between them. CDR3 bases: TGCAGTGCTAGATATCGGGGGCCCGGCTACGAGCAGTACTTC. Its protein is CSARYRGPGYEQYF.

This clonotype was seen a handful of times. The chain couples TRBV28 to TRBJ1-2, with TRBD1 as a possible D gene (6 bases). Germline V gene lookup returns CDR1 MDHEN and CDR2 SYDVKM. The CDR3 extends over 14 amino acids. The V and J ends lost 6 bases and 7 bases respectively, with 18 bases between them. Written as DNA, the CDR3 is TGTGCCAGCAGACCTGACACGGGGGGCGGTGGCTACACCTTC. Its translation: CASRPDTGGGGYTF.

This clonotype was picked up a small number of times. DNA of the CDR3: TGTGCCAGCAGAGGACGGGCGGGAGGCTACACCTTC. Encoded protein: CASRGRAGGYTF. This chain links TRBV2 with TRBJ1-2; no clear D gene. The CDR3 loop spans 12 amino acids. The germline CDR1 and CDR2 sequences are SNHLY and FYNNEI. Trimming pared 6 bases from V and 8 bases from J, leaving 13 bases between.

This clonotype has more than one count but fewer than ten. The CDR3 here is CASSEKGTGANVLTF. The CDR3 coding sequence is TGTGCCAGCAGTGAAAAAGGTACTGGGGCCAACGTCCTGACTTTC. The V and J genes are TRBV6-1 and TRBJ2-6; no definite D call. Trimming pared 2 bases from V and 2 bases from J, leaving 7 bases between. CDR3 length: 15 residues. Germline CDR1 MNHNS, CDR2 SASEGT.

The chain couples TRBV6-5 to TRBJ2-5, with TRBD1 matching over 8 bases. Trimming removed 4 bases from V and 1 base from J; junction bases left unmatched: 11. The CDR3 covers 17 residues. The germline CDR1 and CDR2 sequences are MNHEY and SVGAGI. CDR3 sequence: CASSSTPGQGIQETQYF. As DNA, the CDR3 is TGTGCCAGCAGTTCAACCCCCGGACAGGGAATCCAAGAGACCCAGTACTTC.

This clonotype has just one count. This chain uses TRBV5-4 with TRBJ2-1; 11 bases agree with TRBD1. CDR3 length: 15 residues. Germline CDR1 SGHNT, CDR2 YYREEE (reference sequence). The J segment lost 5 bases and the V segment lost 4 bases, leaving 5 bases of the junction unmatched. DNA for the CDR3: TGTGCCAGCAGCCGGACAGGGGGCGCCCACAATGAGCAGTTCTTC. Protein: CASSRTGGAHNEQFF.

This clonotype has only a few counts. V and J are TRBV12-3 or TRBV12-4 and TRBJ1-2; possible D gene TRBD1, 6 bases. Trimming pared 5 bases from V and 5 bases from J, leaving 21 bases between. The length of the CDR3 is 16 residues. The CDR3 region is CASSGRGGGLGYGYTF. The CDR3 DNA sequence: TGTGCCAGCAGTGGACGAGGCGGGGGCTTAGGGTATGGCTACACCTTC.

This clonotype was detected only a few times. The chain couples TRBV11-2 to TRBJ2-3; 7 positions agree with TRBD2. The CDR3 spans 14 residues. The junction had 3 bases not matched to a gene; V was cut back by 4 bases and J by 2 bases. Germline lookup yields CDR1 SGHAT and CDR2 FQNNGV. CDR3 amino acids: CASSSGGLTDTQYF. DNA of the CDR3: TGTGCCAGCAGCTCGGGGGGTCTCACAGATACGCAGTATTTT.

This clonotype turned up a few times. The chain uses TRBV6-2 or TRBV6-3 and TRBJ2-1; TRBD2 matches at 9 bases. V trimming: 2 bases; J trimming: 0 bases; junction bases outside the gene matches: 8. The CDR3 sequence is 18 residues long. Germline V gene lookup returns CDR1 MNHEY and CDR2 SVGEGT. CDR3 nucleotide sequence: TGTGCCAGCAGTTACCATCGAGCGGGGGGCATCTCCTACAATGAGCAGTTCTTC. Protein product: CASSYHRAGGISYNEQFF.

CDR3 in DNA: TGTGCCAGTAGTAAAGAGGAATGGAGGTCCGGCTACACCTTC. This gives the protein CASSKEEWRSGYTF. The chain uses TRBV19 and TRBJ1-2; D is ambiguous. The CDR3 is made up of 14 amino acids. Trimming shortened V by 4 bases and J by 8 bases, and 17 bases separated the two germline ends. Germline values: CDR1 LNHDA, CDR2 SQIVND (reference sequence).

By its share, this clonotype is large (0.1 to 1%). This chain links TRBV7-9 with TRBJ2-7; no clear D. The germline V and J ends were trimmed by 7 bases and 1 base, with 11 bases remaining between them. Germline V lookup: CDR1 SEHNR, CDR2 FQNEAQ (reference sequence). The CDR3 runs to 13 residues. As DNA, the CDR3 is TGTGCCAGCAAAGGCAGTCTTTCCTACGAGCAGTACTTC. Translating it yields CASKGSLSYEQYF.

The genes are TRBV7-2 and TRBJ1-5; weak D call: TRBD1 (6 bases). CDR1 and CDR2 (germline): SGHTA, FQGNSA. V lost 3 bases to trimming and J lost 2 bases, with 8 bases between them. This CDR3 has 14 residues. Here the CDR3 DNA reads TGTGCCAGCAGCTTGCCAGGGGGCAATCAGCCCCAGCATTTT. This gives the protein CASSLPGGNQPQHF.

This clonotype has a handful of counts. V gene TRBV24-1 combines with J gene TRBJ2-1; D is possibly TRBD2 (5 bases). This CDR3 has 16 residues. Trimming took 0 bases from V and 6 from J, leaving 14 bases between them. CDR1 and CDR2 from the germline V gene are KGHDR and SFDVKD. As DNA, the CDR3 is TGTGCCACCAGTGATTTGTACGATGGAGGTGTCAATGAGCAGTTCTTC. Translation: CATSDLYDGGVNEQFF.

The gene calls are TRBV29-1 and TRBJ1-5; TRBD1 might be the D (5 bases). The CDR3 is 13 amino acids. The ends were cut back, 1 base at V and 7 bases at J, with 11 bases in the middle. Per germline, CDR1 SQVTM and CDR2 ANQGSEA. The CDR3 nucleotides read TGCAGCGTTGAAGGTGGGCCAGGGCAGCCCCAGCATTTT. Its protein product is CSVEGGPGQPQHF. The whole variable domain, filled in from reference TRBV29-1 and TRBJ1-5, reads SAVISQKPSRDICQRGTSLTIQCQVDSQVTMMFWYRQQPGQSLTLIATANQGSEATYESGFVIDKFPISRPNLTFSTLTVSNMSPEDSSIYLCSVEGGPGQPQHFGDGTRLSIL.

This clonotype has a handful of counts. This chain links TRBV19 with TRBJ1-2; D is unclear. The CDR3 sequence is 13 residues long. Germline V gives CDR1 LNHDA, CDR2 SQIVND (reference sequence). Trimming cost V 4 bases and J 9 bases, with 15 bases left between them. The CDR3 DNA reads TGTGCCAGTAGTACGACATGGCCCCCTCGCTACACCTTC. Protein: CASSTTWPPRYTF.

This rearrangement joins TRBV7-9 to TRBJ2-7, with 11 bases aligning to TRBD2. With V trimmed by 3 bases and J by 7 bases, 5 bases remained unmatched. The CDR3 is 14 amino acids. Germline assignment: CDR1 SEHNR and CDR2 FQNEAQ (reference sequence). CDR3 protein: CASSFSLAGVEQYF. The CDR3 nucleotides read TGTGCCAGCAGCTTTTCACTAGCGGGAGTTGAGCAGTACTTC. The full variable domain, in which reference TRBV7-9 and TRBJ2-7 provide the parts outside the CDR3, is DTGVSQNPRHKITKRGQNVTFRCDPISEHNRLYWYRQTLGQGPEFLTYFQNEAQLEKSRLLSDRFSAERPKGSFSTLEIQRTEQGDSAMYLCASSFSLAGVEQYFGPGTRLTVT.

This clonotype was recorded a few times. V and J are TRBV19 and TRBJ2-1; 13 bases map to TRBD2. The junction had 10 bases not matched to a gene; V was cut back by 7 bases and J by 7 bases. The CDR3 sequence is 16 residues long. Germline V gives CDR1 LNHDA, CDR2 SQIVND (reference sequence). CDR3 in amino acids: CASTPTMGLAGNEQFF. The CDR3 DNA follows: TGTGCCAGTACCCCAACCATGGGACTAGCGGGAAATGAGCAGTTCTTC.

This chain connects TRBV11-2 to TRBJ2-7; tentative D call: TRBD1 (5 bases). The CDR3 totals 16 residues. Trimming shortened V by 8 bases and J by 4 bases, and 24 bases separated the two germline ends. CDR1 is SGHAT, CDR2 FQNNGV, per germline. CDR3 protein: CASCSLSRQGQYEQYF. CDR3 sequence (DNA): TGTGCCAGCTGCTCCCTGAGTAGGCAGGGTCAATACGAGCAGTACTTC. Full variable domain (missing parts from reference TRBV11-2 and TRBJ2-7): EAGVAQSPRYKIIEKRQSVAFWCNPISGHATLYWYQQILGQGPKLLIQFQNNGVVDDSQLPKDRFSAERLKGVDSTLKIQPAKLEDSAVYLCASCSLSRQGQYEQYFGPGTRLTVT.

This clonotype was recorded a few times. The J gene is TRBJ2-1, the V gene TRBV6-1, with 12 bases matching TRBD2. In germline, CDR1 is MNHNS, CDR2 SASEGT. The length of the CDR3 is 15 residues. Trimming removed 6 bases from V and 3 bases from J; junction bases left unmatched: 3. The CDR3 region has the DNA TGTGCCAGCAGCCTACTAGCGGGGGGCTACAATGAGCAGTTCTTC. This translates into CASSLLAGGYNEQFF.

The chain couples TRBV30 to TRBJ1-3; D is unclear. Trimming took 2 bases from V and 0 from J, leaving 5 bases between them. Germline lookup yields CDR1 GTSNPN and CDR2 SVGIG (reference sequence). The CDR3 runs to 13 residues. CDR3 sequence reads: CAWSSSSGNTIYF. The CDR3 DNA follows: TGTGCCTGGAGTTCCAGCTCTGGAAACACCATATATTTT.

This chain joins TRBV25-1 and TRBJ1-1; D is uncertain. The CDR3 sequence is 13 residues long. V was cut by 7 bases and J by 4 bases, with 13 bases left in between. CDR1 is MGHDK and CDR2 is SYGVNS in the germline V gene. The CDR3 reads CASNPPWSTEAFF. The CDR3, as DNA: TGTGCCAGCAACCCCCCCTGGAGCACTGAAGCTTTCTTT.

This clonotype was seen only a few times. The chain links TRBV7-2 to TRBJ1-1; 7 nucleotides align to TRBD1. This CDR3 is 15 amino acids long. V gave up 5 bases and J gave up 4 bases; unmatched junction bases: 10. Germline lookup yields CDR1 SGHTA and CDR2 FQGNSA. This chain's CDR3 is CASSPDIDRATEAFF. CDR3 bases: TGTGCCAGCAGCCCAGATATAGACAGGGCCACTGAAGCTTTCTTT.

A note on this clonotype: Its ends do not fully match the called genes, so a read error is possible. CDR3 DNA: TGTGCCAACAGCCCCGCGGGGGGGGAGCAGTACTTC. Translated: CANSPAGGEQYF. The chain employs TRBV7-2 and TRBJ2-7; 9 nucleotides line up with TRBD2. The CDR3 spans 12 residues. Germline V gene data show CDR1 as SGHTA and CDR2 as FQGNSA.

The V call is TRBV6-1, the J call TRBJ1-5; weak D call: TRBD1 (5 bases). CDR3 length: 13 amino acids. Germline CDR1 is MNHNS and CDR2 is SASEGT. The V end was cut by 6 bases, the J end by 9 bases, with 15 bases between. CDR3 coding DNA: TGTGCCAGCAGCCAGGGACCGCTAGTGCCCCAGCATTTT. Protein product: CASSQGPLVPQHF.

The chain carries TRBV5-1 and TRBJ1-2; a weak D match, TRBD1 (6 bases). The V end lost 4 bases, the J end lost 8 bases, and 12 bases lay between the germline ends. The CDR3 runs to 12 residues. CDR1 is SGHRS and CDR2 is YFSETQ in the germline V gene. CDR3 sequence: CASSPSGEGYTF. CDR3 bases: TGCGCCAGCAGCCCATCAGGGGAGGGCTACACCTTC.

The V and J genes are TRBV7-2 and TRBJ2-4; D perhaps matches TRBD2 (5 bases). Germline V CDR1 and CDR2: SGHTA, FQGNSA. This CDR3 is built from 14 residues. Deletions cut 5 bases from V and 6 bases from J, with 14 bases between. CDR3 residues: CASSPDWTLNIQYF. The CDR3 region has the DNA TGTGCCAGCAGCCCCGACTGGACTTTAAACATTCAGTACTTC. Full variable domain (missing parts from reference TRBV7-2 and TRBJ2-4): GAGVSQSPSNKVTEKGKDVELRCDPISGHTALYWYRQSLGQGLEFLIYFQGNSAPDKSGLPSDRFSAERTGGSVSTLTIQRTQQEDSAVYLCASSPDWTLNIQYFGAGTRLSVL.

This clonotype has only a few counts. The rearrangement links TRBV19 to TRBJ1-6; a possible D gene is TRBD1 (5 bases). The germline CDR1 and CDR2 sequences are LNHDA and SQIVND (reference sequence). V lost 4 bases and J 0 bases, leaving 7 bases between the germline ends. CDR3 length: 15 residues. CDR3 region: CASSTGSSYNSPLHF. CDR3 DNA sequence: TGTGCCAGTAGTACAGGGAGCTCCTATAATTCACCCCTCCACTTT. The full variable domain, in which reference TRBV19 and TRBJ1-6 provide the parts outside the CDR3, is DGGITQSPKYLFRKEGQNVTLSCEQNLNHDAMYWYRQDPGQGLRLIYYSQIVNDFQKGDIAEGYSVSREKKESFPLTVTSAQKNPTAFYLCASSTGSSYNSPLHFGNGTRLTVT.

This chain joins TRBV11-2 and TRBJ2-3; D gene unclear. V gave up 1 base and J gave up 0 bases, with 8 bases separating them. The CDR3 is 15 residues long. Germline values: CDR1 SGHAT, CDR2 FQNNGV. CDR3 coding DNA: TGTGCCAGCAGCTTAGCTTGGGCTAGCACAGATACGCAGTATTTT. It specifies CASSLAWASTDTQYF.

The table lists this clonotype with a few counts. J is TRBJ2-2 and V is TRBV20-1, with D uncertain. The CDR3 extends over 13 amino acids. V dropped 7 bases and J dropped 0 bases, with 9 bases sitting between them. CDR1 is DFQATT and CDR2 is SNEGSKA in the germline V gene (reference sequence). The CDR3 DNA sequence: TGCAGTGTAGTTGAGCCGAACACCGGGGAGCTGTTTTTT. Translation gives CSVVEPNTGELFF.